This TCR beta chain comes out of a study of blood T cells in healthy people across ages. It was with a sample-barcoded 5' primer and a J-beta primer mix that a second PCR of roughly 7 to 12 cycles was run. Each CDR3 protein gets one entry after TCRdb re-called the 5' RACE reads with MiXCR. The profile shows 600,000 to 1,000,000 distinct CDR3 sequences, more than 20% of them singletons. The sample providers were healthy Caucasian people from Russia, aged roughly 6 to 95. Study results and caveats: Age showed a roughly linear inverse relationship with TCR beta diversity per million T cells.

Comments on this clonotype: Its specificity is unknown.

This sample was also put to use in a study of T cells of mothers and their children. As that report states: Over 8 million TCR beta CDR3 reads were obtained from each mother, and about 3 million from each child.

This TCR came from a boy aged 5 to 17 in good health. The sample was blood.

Here the CDR3 DNA reads TGCGCCAGCAGCCAAGACAAGGGAGGGGATAGATACACTGAAGCTTTCTTT. Amino acid sequence: CASSQDKGGDRYTEAFF. J is TRBJ1-1 and V is TRBV4-3; D is perhaps TRBD1 (5 bases). CDR1 is LGHNA, CDR2 YSLEER, per germline. The CDR3 has 17 amino acids. Trimming pared 0 bases from V and 3 bases from J, leaving 17 bases between.